This TCR beta chain emerged from a study of blood T cell repertoires in COVID-19. Across the study: Sources were T cells, B-cell-depleted T cells, or PBMCs; the material itself was cDNA or gDNA.

This clone was observed a single time. Study processing details: Reference gene primer amplification yielded estimated nucleated cell counts. Method: immunoSEQ multiplex PCR; TCRdb's copy keeps in-frame clones and lacks some. The V and J calls and the clone size are those of that table, but D and trimming were determined from the DNA. The table records 120,000 or so clones, roughly 83% of them present only once. Losses at the gene ends were 9 bases for V and 10 bases for J; bases not matched to a gene: 16. Looked up from germline, CDR1 is SNHLY and CDR2 is FYNNEI. The length of the CDR3 is 14 residues.

The chain recombines TRBV2 with TRBJ2-5; the match to TRBD1 covers 8 bases. The material sequenced was peripheral blood. The sequence was obtained from a woman under 40 who had recovered from COVID-19. Here the CDR3 reads CAREGQDNMRGQYF. In nucleotides, the CDR3 is TGTGCCAGAGAGGGACAGGATAACATGAGGGGCCAGTACTTC.